The rows below give T cell receptor beta chains drawn from one sample of a study of blood T cell repertoires in COVID-19. Assay: immunoSEQ multiplex PCR; the TCRdb copy retains only in-frame clones and omits some. The sample has 45,000 to 50,000 clones, approximately 84% seen once; the top ten hold about 2.5%. The source material was peripheral blood. The receptor set was obtained from a woman older than 75 with COVID-19, enrolled during active disease. CDR3s include the opening cysteine and the closing phenylalanine or tryptophan. The order of the fields is clone size, V gene, J gene, D gene, CDR3 protein, CDR3 DNA. The D gene is left open where the match is weak. Size is omitted from some rows. Given values are once, few, many or a class for expanded clones.

size: few; V: TRBV4-1; J: TRBJ2-7; D: TRBD1; CDR3: CASSQKTGSSYEQYF; DNA: TGCGCCAGCAGCCAAAAGACAGGGTCCTCCTACGAGCAGTACTTC
size: NA; V: TRBV6-4; J: TRBJ2-1; D: TRBD1; CDR3: CASSDSGQGHNEQFF; DNA: TGTGCCAGCAGTGACTCGGGACAGGGACACAATGAGCAGTTCTTC
size: many; V: TRBV30; J: TRBJ1-1; D: NA; CDR3: CASRTRGYTEAFF; DNA: TGTGCCTCCAGGACTCGGGGGTATACTGAAGCTTTCTTT
size: NA; V: TRBV6-1; J: TRBJ1-4; D: TRBD1; CDR3: CASSDLRTGDEKLFF; DNA: TGTGCCAGCAGTGACCTTAGGACAGGGGATGAAAAACTGTTTTTT
size: NA; V: TRBV5-4; J: TRBJ2-1; D: TRBD2; CDR3: CASSKGTSGSLNEQFF; DNA: TGTGCCAGCAGCAAAGGGACTAGCGGGAGTCTAAATGAGCAGTTCTTC
size: NA; V: TRBV6-5; J: TRBJ2-7; D: TRBD1; CDR3: CASSYSGTGYNEQYF; DNA: TGTGCCAGCAGTTACTCGGGGACAGGGTACAACGAGCAGTACTTC
size: NA; V: TRBV4-1; J: TRBJ1-2; D: NA; CDR3: CASSQEVVGDRNYGYTF; DNA: TGCGCCAGCAGCCAAGAAGTGGTCGGGGATAGGAACTATGGCTACACCTTC
size: NA; V: TRBV19; J: TRBJ2-7; D: NA; CDR3: CASSIGRTVAYEQYF; DNA: TGTGCCAGTAGTATTGGAAGGACAGTTGCCTACGAGCAGTACTTC
size: NA; V: TRBV7-2; J: TRBJ1-2; D: TRBD1; CDR3: CASSLVQGVLYGYTF; DNA: TGTGCCAGCAGCTTAGTACAGGGGGTGCTCTATGGCTACACCTTC
size: NA; V: TRBV30; J: TRBJ1-6; D: TRBD1; CDR3: CACPRGGTGPSPLHF; DNA: TGTGCCTGTCCTAGAGGCGGGACAGGGCCCTCACCCCTCCACTTT
size: NA; V: TRBV28; J: TRBJ1-2; D: NA; CDR3: CASTTAGGRGYGYTF; DNA: TGTGCCAGCACCACCGCGGGGGGGCGGGGCTATGGCTACACCTTC
size: NA; V: TRBV18; J: TRBJ2-5; D: NA; CDR3: CASSPPSPRETQYF; DNA: TGTGCCAGCTCACCACCGTCTCCGAGGGAGACCCAGTACTTC
size: NA; V: TRBV21-1; J: TRBJ2-1; D: NA; CDR3: CASSPPWQGSNNEQFF; DNA: TGTGCCAGCAGCCCTCCGTGGCAGGGGAGTAACAATGAGCAGTTCTTC
size: NA; V: TRBV28; J: TRBJ1-1; D: TRBD1; CDR3: CASSLRTGGLNTEAFF; DNA: TGTGCCAGCAGTTTACGAACAGGGGGATTGAACACTGAAGCTTTCTTT
size: NA; V: TRBV7-8; J: TRBJ1-6; D: TRBD1; CDR3: CASSNRGGTGNSPLHF; DNA: TGTGCCAGCAGCAATCGGGGCGGGACAGGGAACTCACCCCTCCACTTT
size: NA; V: TRBV13; J: TRBJ2-7; D: NA; CDR3: CASSVVGRNSYEQYF; DNA: TGTGCCAGCAGCGTCGTGGGCCGAAACTCCTACGAGCAGTACTTC
size: NA; V: TRBV6-5; J: TRBJ2-1; D: NA; CDR3: CASRTYNEQFF; DNA: TGTGCCAGCAGAACATACAATGAGCAGTTCTTC
size: NA; V: TRBV18; J: TRBJ1-5; D: TRBD1; CDR3: CASSPSGGVQPQHF; DNA: TGTGCCAGCTCACCATCAGGGGGCGTTCAGCCCCAGCATTTT
size: NA; V: TRBV2; J: TRBJ1-5; D: NA; CDR3: CASSEEAGRHSNQPQHF; DNA: TGTGCCAGCAGTGAAGAGGCTGGCAGGCATAGCAATCAGCCCCAGCATTTT
size: NA; V: TRBV5-1; J: TRBJ1-2; D: NA; CDR3: CASSLQGDYGYTF; DNA: TGCGCCAGCAGCTTACAGGGCGACTATGGCTACACCTTC
size: NA; V: TRBV9; J: TRBJ1-6; D: TRBD1; CDR3: CASSVARTGNSPLHF; DNA: TGTGCCAGCAGCGTAGCCAGGACAGGGAATTCACCCCTCCACTTT
size: NA; V: TRBV10-3; J: TRBJ2-7; D: NA; CDR3: CAISQRVIGTYEQYF; DNA: TGTGCCATCAGTCAGAGGGTCATTGGGACCTACGAGCAGTACTTC
size: few; V: TRBV28; J: TRBJ1-5; D: NA; CDR3: CASSLPMRTGNQPQHF; DNA: TGTGCCAGCAGTCTTCCCATGCGAACAGGCAATCAGCCCCAGCATTTT
size: NA; V: TRBV5-1; J: TRBJ1-6; D: TRBD1; CDR3: CASSSGTGSGNSPLHF; DNA: TGCGCCAGCAGCTCAGGGACAGGGTCTGGCAATTCACCCCTCCACTTT
size: NA; V: TRBV7-8; J: TRBJ1-5; D: NA; CDR3: CASSFGGLSSNQPQHF; DNA: TGTGCCAGCAGCTTCGGAGGGTTGAGTAGCAATCAGCCCCAGCATTTT
size: NA; V: TRBV4-1; J: TRBJ2-1; D: NA; CDR3: CASSQVGGPGGNEQFF; DNA: TGCGCCAGCAGCCAAGTGGGGGGCCCCGGGGGGAATGAGCAGTTCTTC
size: NA; V: TRBV30; J: TRBJ1-2; D: NA; CDR3: CAWSILGQSFYGYTF; DNA: TGTGCCTGGAGCATACTGGGGCAGTCCTTTTATGGCTACACCTTC
size: NA; V: TRBV28; J: TRBJ2-3; D: NA; CDR3: CASSSTRTQYF; DNA: TGTGCCAGCAGTTCAACTAGGACGCAGTATTTT
size: NA; V: TRBV6-5; J: TRBJ1-2; D: NA; CDR3: CASSPRGKMNGYTF; DNA: TGTGCCAGCAGTCCTCGGGGTAAAATGAATGGCTACACCTTC
size: NA; V: TRBV15; J: TRBJ2-7; D: NA; CDR3: CATKRGGGGVDEQYF; DNA: TGTGCCACTAAACGCGGGGGCGGGGGAGTGGACGAGCAGTACTTC
size: once; V: TRBV4-1; J: TRBJ2-1; D: NA; CDR3: CASSQDPPSLGGMSYNEQFF; DNA: TGCGCCAGCAGCCAAGACCCTCCCTCTCTGGGGGGAATGTCCTACAATGAGCAGTTCTTC
size: NA; V: TRBV5-4; J: TRBJ1-1; D: NA; CDR3: CASSLVGGVNTEAFF; DNA: TGTGCCAGCAGCTTGGTGGGAGGGGTGAACACTGAAGCTTTCTTT
size: NA; V: TRBV6-1; J: TRBJ1-5; D: NA; CDR3: CASSEPGTLGEPQHF; DNA: TGTGCCAGCAGTGAACCCGGGACTTTAGGGGAGCCCCAGCATTTT
size: NA; V: TRBV18; J: TRBJ2-1; D: NA; CDR3: CASSPQKGRGAKAYNEQFF; DNA: TGTGCCAGCTCACCACAGAAGGGAAGGGGTGCGAAGGCCTACAATGAGCAGTTCTTC
size: NA; V: TRBV2; J: TRBJ2-1; D: NA; CDR3: CASRPLEGEGYNEQFF; DNA: TGTGCCAGCAGACCCCTCGAGGGGGAGGGATACAATGAGCAGTTCTTC
size: NA; V: TRBV3-1/TRBV3-2; J: TRBJ1-2; D: NA; CDR3: CASSQGFSRANYYGYTF; DNA: TGTGCCAGCAGCCAAGGGTTTAGTCGAGCCAATTACTATGGCTACACCTTC
size: NA; V: TRBV18; J: TRBJ2-7; D: NA; CDR3: CASSARGYEQYF; DNA: TGTGCCAGCTCAGCTAGGGGGTACGAGCAGTACTTC
size: NA; V: TRBV5-1; J: TRBJ2-7; D: TRBD2; CDR3: CASTNTAGVGDEQYF; DNA: TGCGCCAGCACCAATACTGCGGGGGTGGGCGACGAGCAGTACTTC
size: once; V: TRBV28; J: TRBJ1-4; D: TRBD1; CDR3: CASSLPGTGVEKLFF; DNA: TGTGCCAGCAGTTTACCTGGGACAGGGGTCGAAAAACTGTTTTTT
size: once; V: TRBV19; J: TRBJ1-3; D: NA; CDR3: CASSVLGGHPPGNTIYF; DNA: TGTGCCAGTAGTGTTCTCGGGGGTCACCCACCTGGAAACACCATATATTTT
size: NA; V: TRBV7-2; J: TRBJ2-5; D: NA; CDR3: CASSSHRGTQYF; DNA: TGTGCCAGCAGCTCCCACCGGGGGACCCAGTACTTC
size: NA; V: TRBV6-6; J: TRBJ1-2; D: TRBD1; CDR3: CASSPWDRGQYGYTF; DNA: TGTGCCAGCAGTCCGTGGGACAGGGGGCAGTATGGCTACACCTTC
size: NA; V: TRBV15; J: TRBJ2-5; D: TRBD2; CDR3: CATRAGGRGETQYF; DNA: TGTGCCACCAGGGCTGGCGGGAGGGGAGAGACCCAGTACTTC
size: NA; V: TRBV29-1; J: TRBJ1-5; D: NA; CDR3: CSVLETSNQPQHF; DNA: TGCAGCGTTCTAGAAACTAGCAATCAGCCCCAGCATTTT
size: NA; V: TRBV5-5; J: TRBJ1-1; D: NA; CDR3: CASSLDFRVFTEAFF; DNA: TGTGCCAGCAGCTTGGACTTCAGGGTTTTCACTGAAGCTTTCTTT
size: few; V: TRBV13; J: TRBJ2-2; D: NA; CDR3: CASSLAVRTGELFF; DNA: TGTGCCAGCAGCTTAGCAGTTCGTACCGGGGAGCTGTTTTTT
size: NA; V: TRBV29-1; J: TRBJ2-7; D: NA; CDR3: CSVRLATHEQYF; DNA: TGCAGCGTTCGGCTAGCCACCCACGAGCAGTACTTC
size: NA; V: TRBV24-1; J: TRBJ2-1; D: NA; CDR3: CATSRADSYNEQFF; DNA: TGTGCCACCAGCAGAGCGGACTCCTACAATGAGCAGTTCTTC
size: once; V: TRBV3-1/TRBV3-2; J: TRBJ2-3; D: TRBD2; CDR3: CASSQASSGGQDTQYF; DNA: TGTGCCAGCAGCCAAGCGTCTAGCGGGGGGCAGGATACGCAGTATTTT
size: NA; V: TRBV11-2; J: TRBJ2-7; D: NA; CDR3: CASSSPLLYEQYF; DNA: TGTGCCAGCAGCTCTCCGTTACTCTACGAGCAGTACTTC
size: NA; V: TRBV30; J: TRBJ2-5; D: TRBD2; CDR3: CAWRSGLAFGETQYF; DNA: TGTGCCTGGAGATCGGGACTAGCTTTTGGAGAGACCCAGTACTTC
size: NA; V: TRBV9; J: TRBJ2-7; D: TRBD2; CDR3: CASSSAGSSYEQYF; DNA: TGTGCCAGCAGCTCAGCGGGGAGTAGCTACGAGCAGTACTTC
size: once; V: TRBV6-5; J: TRBJ1-5; D: TRBD1; CDR3: CASSRSGQGNQPQHF; DNA: TGTGCCAGCAGTCGTTCGGGACAGGGCAATCAGCCCCAGCATTTT
size: few; V: TRBV5-6; J: TRBJ1-4; D: NA; CDR3: CASSLVGGPEKLFF; DNA: TGTGCCAGCAGCTTGGTCGGGGGACCTGAAAAACTGTTTTTT
size: NA; V: TRBV24-1; J: TRBJ2-1; D: NA; CDR3: CATSAPRVIEQFF; DNA: TGTGCCACCAGTGCACCCAGGGTAATTGAGCAGTTCTTC
size: NA; V: TRBV6-6; J: TRBJ1-2; D: TRBD1; CDR3: CASGDRGMGGYTF; DNA: TGTGCCAGCGGGGACAGGGGAATGGGTGGCTACACCTTC
size: NA; V: TRBV7-6; J: TRBJ2-1; D: NA; CDR3: CASSNINEQFF; DNA: TGTGCCAGCAGCAACATCAATGAGCAGTTCTTC
size: NA; V: TRBV6-5; J: TRBJ2-3; D: NA; CDR3: CASRGTANTDTQYF; DNA: TGTGCCAGCCGGGGGACAGCTAACACAGATACGCAGTATTTT
size: NA; V: TRBV5-1; J: TRBJ1-2; D: NA; CDR3: CASSLDGGGYGYTF; DNA: TGCGCCAGCAGCTTGGATGGAGGTGGATATGGCTACACCTTC